This passage covers 10 T cell receptor beta chains from one sample sequenced in a study of cytomegalovirus exposure and HLA in healthy donors. PCR used 60 Vbeta primers and 13 Jbeta primers. TCRdb's copy holds only in-frame clones and misses some; the assay was immunoSEQ multiplex PCR. The sample gives 180,000 or so clones, around 81% of which show up once; 4% to 5% is in the top ten. Sequencing input: PBMCs. Receptors originate from a woman between 18 and 29 years old in good health and CMV-seropositive.

The rearrangement joins TRBV9 to TRBJ1-3; a possible D gene is TRBD1 (6 bases). This CDR3 is built from 16 residues. The V gene lost 5 bases and the J gene lost 0 bases, with 15 bases spanning the gap. Germline assignment: CDR1 SGDLS and CDR2 YYNGEE. This CDR3 is CASSRDRQFSGNTIYF. Here the CDR3 DNA reads TGTGCCAGCAGTCGAGACAGGCAATTCTCTGGAAACACCATATATTTT.

This clone has only a few counts. The gene calls are TRBV2 and TRBJ2-7; TRBD2 matches at 8 bases. CDR1 SNHLY and CDR2 FYNNEI come from the germline V gene. Trimming at V came to 2 bases and at J to 5 bases, leaving 8 bases not matched to a gene. The CDR3 is 15 residues long. The CDR3 region has the DNA TGTGCCAGCAGTGAAACCCGGACCGGGGGGGACGAGCAGTACTTC. Protein sequence: CASSETRTGGDEQYF.

The V call is TRBV30, the J call TRBJ2-1; 9 positions match TRBD2. The germline V gene encodes CDR1 GTSNPN and CDR2 SVGIG (reference sequence). Germline trimming cut 1 base from V and 8 bases from J; bases unmatched to any gene: 3. This CDR3 is built from 13 residues. CDR3 nucleotides: TGTGCCTGGAGTGGGCGGGGGGGCTATGAGCAGTTCTTC. Its protein is CAWSGRGGYEQFF. Variable domain in full (rest from reference TRBV30 and TRBJ2-1): SQTIHQWPATLVQPVGSPLSLECTVEGTSNPNLYWYRQAAGRGLQLLFYSVGIGQISSEVPQNLSASRPQDRQFILSSKKLLLSDSGFYLCAWSGRGGYEQFFGPGTRLTVL.

This clone was found a few times. The genes are TRBV2 and TRBJ2-7; TRBD2 matches 8 bases. The CDR3 loop spans 16 amino acids. Germline CDR1 reads SNHLY; CDR2 reads FYNNEI. J was trimmed by 4 bases and V by 0 bases; bases with no gene match: 8. The CDR3 here is CASSEAGRGDRYEQYF. CDR3 in DNA: TGTGCCAGCAGTGAAGCGGGGCGGGGGGATCGTTACGAGCAGTACTTC. The variable domain in full, completed from reference TRBV2 and TRBJ2-7, reads EPEVTQTPSHQVTQMGQEVILRCVPISNHLYFYWYRQILGQKVEFLVSFYNNEISEKSEIFDDQFSVERPDGSNFTLKIRSTKLEDSAMYFCASSEAGRGDRYEQYFGPGTRLTVT.

The count of this clone is one. The genes are TRBV28 and TRBJ1-3, with a tentative D call TRBD1 (5 bases). Germline V gene sequence: CDR1 MDHEN, CDR2 SYDVKM. CDR3 size: 14 residues. The ends were cut back, 7 bases at V and 0 bases at J, with 10 bases in the middle. The CDR3 DNA reads as TGTGCCAGCAACCAAGACAGCTCTGGAAACACCATATATTTT. Translated, it gives CASNQDSSGNTIYF.

The chain combines TRBV5-5 with TRBJ1-6, with 8 nucleotides matching TRBD1. Germline loops: CDR1 SGHKS, CDR2 YYEKEE (reference sequence). Unmatched junction bases numbered 6, after V lost 8 bases and J lost 8 bases. The CDR3 contains 13 residues. CDR3 sequence (DNA): TGTGCCAGTCAGGGACAGGAGTATTCACCCCTCCACTTT. It yields the protein CASQGQEYSPLHF.

The chain employs TRBV6-1 and TRBJ1-5; D is ambiguous. The CDR3 is 13 amino acids. Germline-derived CDR1 and CDR2 are MNHNS and SASEGT. V lost 7 bases and J 0 bases, leaving 7 bases between the germline ends. Here the CDR3 DNA reads TGTGCCAGCATACAGAATAGCAATCAGCCCCAGCATTTT. Its protein product is CASIQNSNQPQHF.

The chain recombines TRBV2 with TRBJ2-7; tentative D call: TRBD1 (7 bases). Trimming shortened V by 8 bases and J by 6 bases, and 20 bases separated the two germline ends. The CDR3 runs to 14 residues. Germline CDR1 and CDR2: SNHLY and FYNNEI. CDR3 in amino acids: CASVDNHRGGEQYF. The CDR3 nucleotides read TGTGCCAGCGTTGATAATCACAGGGGAGGCGAGCAGTACTTC.

The chain is built from TRBV6-1 and TRBJ2-7, with D possibly TRBD1 on 6 matching bases. The CDR3 length is 15 residues. V lost 2 bases, J lost 3 bases, and 14 bases lay in between. Germline V gene lookup returns CDR1 MNHNS and CDR2 SASEGT. Here the CDR3 reads CASSEIKGQFYEQYF. CDR3 bases: TGTGCCAGCAGTGAAATTAAAGGACAGTTCTACGAGCAGTACTTC.

V usage is TRBV7-9 and J usage is TRBJ1-2; unclear D gene. V was trimmed by 4 bases and J by 4 bases, leaving 16 bases between them. The CDR3 extends over 15 amino acids. Per germline, CDR1 SEHNR and CDR2 FQNEAQ (reference sequence). This chain's CDR3 is CASSSEGLPRYGYTF. The CDR3 DNA reads TGTGCCAGCAGCTCCGAGGGCCTCCCCCGCTATGGCTACACCTTC.